What follows are 20 T cell receptor beta chains derived from one specimen sequenced in a study of cytomegalovirus exposure and HLA in healthy donors. 60 Vbeta and 13 Jbeta primers were used in PCR. Assay: immunoSEQ multiplex PCR; the TCRdb copy retains only in-frame clones and omits some. The top ten hold 1.8% of the sample, which has more than 110,000 clones, less than 10% seen once. The sequenced material came from PBMCs. These receptors came from a man aged 45-65 years in good health and CMV-seronegative.

This clone was detected a few times. V usage is TRBV10-1 and J usage is TRBJ1-6; the D gene is possibly TRBD1 (6 bases). The CDR3 has 18 amino acids. V was pared by 5 bases and J by 0 bases, with 17 bases between. Germline CDR1 is WNHNN and CDR2 is SYGVQD (reference sequence). The CDR3 region has the DNA TGCGCCAGCAGTCGCCCGGACAGCCCCAGCTCCTATAATTCACCCCTCCACTTT. It specifies CASSRPDSPSSYNSPLHF.

This chain joins TRBV5-4 and TRBJ1-2; TRBD1 matches 8 bases. With V trimmed by 0 bases and J by 6 bases, 7 bases remained unmatched. Germline assignment: CDR1 SGHNT and CDR2 YYREEE (reference sequence). CDR3 length equals 15 residues. CDR3 nucleotide sequence: TGTGCCAGCAGCTTGGTGTCGGACAGGGTGGATGGCTACACCTTC. It specifies CASSLVSDRVDGYTF.

This clone was seen a few times. The chain uses TRBV7-9 and TRBJ1-6, with D possibly being TRBD1 (6 bases). Germline V gene data show CDR1 as SEHNR and CDR2 as FQNEAQ (reference sequence). Trimming took off 1 base at V and 0 bases at J, with 16 bases between the two ends. This CDR3 has 19 residues. The CDR3: CASSLGKNTGSSYNSPLHF. The CDR3 DNA follows: TGTGCCAGCAGCTTAGGAAAAAACACAGGGAGCTCCTATAATTCACCCCTCCACTTT.

V is TRBV9 and J is TRBJ2-1; 9 bases align to TRBD1. The CDR3 runs 16 residues. With 4 bases clipped from V and 0 bases from J, the junction kept 5 bases outside the gene matches. Germline V CDR1 and CDR2: SGDLS, YYNGEE. This CDR3 reads CASSSGQGGSYNEQFF. CDR3 sequence (DNA): TGTGCCAGCAGCTCGGGACAGGGTGGCTCCTACAATGAGCAGTTCTTC.

In the case of this clone: This sample includes further DNA sequences coding for the same CDR3. This rearrangement joins TRBV30 to TRBJ1-2; D gene unclear. Trimming cost V 2 bases and J 2 bases, with 6 bases left between them. The CDR3 covers 12 residues. CDR1 is GTSNPN and CDR2 is SVGIG in the germline V gene (reference sequence). The CDR3 sequence is CAWSRVNYGYTF. CDR3 in DNA: TGTGCCTGGAGTCGGGTCAACTATGGCTACACCTTC.

A few counts support this clone. J is TRBJ1-1 and V is TRBV20-1; 7 bases map to TRBD1. Per the germline V gene, CDR1 is DFQATT and CDR2 is SNEGSKA (reference sequence). This CDR3 contains 10 residues. The CDR3 is CKGANTEAFF. In DNA, the CDR3 is TGCAAGGGGGCTAACACTGAAGCTTTCTTT.

This chain connects TRBV5-4 to TRBJ2-5; D possibly corresponds to TRBD2 (5 bases). Trimming shortened V by 3 bases and J by 4 bases, and 19 bases separated the two germline ends. CDR1 SGHNT and CDR2 YYREEE come from the germline V gene (reference sequence). The CDR3 loop spans 16 amino acids. The CDR3 coding sequence is TGTGCCAGCAGCTCCAGGACTTCCCCCACGGGAGAGACCCAGTACTTC. Protein product: CASSSRTSPTGETQYF.

The rearrangement uses TRBV18 and TRBJ1-1, with 7 nucleotides matching TRBD1. CDR1 and CDR2 (germline): KGHSH, LQKENI. J was trimmed by 0 bases and V by 6 bases; bases with no gene match: 7. The CDR3 consists of 15 residues. The CDR3, as DNA: TGTGCCAGCTCGACGAGGGGGCAGATGAACACTGAAGCTTTCTTT. Translated, it gives CASSTRGQMNTEAFF.

J is TRBJ1-1 and V is TRBV7-9, with D hard to call. The CDR3 loop spans 15 amino acids. Germline CDR1 and CDR2: SEHNR and FQNEAQ (reference sequence). V gave up 1 base and J gave up 0 bases, with 9 bases separating them. CDR3 amino acids: CASSLDQFLNTEAFF. The DNA for the CDR3 is TGTGCCAGCAGCTTAGACCAGTTCTTGAACACTGAAGCTTTCTTT.

The chain carries TRBV7-9 and TRBJ2-2; TRBD2 might be the D (6 bases). Trimming removed 2 bases from V and 4 bases from J, with 11 bases in between. Germline assignment: CDR1 SEHNR and CDR2 FQNEAQ (reference sequence). The CDR3 is 15 amino acids. CDR3 loop: CASSLRRDGTGELFF. Written as DNA, the CDR3 is TGTGCCAGCAGCTTACGGCGGGACGGCACCGGGGAGCTGTTTTTT.

This clone was seen only a few times. The V call is TRBV5-1, the J call TRBJ1-2; 8 positions match TRBD1. V shed 4 bases, J shed 4 bases, and the junction held 12 bases outside the gene matches. Germline CDR1 SGHRS, CDR2 YFSETQ. CDR3 size: 16 residues. CDR3 in amino acids: CASSLQYRGVGYGYTF. CDR3 sequence (DNA): TGCGCCAGCAGCCTACAATACAGGGGGGTAGGCTATGGCTACACCTTC.

This chain's CDR3 is CASSAQGYNEQYF. Written as DNA, the CDR3 is TGTGCCAGCAGTGCCCAGGGGTACAACGAGCAGTACTTC. The chain carries TRBV2 and TRBJ2-7, with TRBD1 as a possible D gene (6 bases). Trimming cost V 4 bases and J 5 bases, with 12 bases left between them. Germline V gene lookup returns CDR1 SNHLY and CDR2 FYNNEI. The CDR3 extends over 13 amino acids.

This clone occurred a few times. The chain employs TRBV7-9 and TRBJ1-1, with D perhaps TRBD1 (5 bases). This CDR3 has 15 residues. V was shortened by 5 bases and J by 8 bases, with 21 bases between the two germline ends. Per the germline V gene, CDR1 is SEHNR and CDR2 is FQNEAQ (reference sequence). CDR3: CASSPRGGQGGEAFF. Here the CDR3 DNA reads TGTGCCAGCAGCCCCCGAGGTGGGCAGGGCGGCGAAGCTTTCTTT.

This clone has a handful of counts. The gene calls are TRBV4-1 and TRBJ2-7; 8 bases match TRBD2. Germline CDR1 reads MGHRA; CDR2 reads YSYEKL. The CDR3 sequence is 16 residues long. J gave up 6 bases and V 4 bases, and 14 bases lay outside the gene matches. The CDR3 here is CASSLLISGTSREQYF. DNA of the CDR3: TGCGCCAGCAGCCTTCTAATTAGCGGGACCTCCCGCGAGCAGTACTTC.

With respect to this clone: Germline and junction disagree at one end, which may indicate a read error. The gene calls are TRBV19 and TRBJ1-1; a weak D match, TRBD1 (5 bases). Germline V gives CDR1 LNHDA, CDR2 SQIVND (reference sequence). The CDR3 consists of 11 residues. This CDR3 is CASSSETKGIF. As DNA, the CDR3 is TGTGCCAGTAGCTCAGAAACCAAGGGGATTTTT.

This clone was seen only a few times. The rearrangement links TRBV9 to TRBJ2-5; 7 positions match TRBD1. The CDR3 consists of 14 residues. The germline V gene encodes CDR1 SGDLS and CDR2 YYNGEE. V trimming: 4 bases; J trimming: 2 bases; junction bases outside the gene matches: 5. The CDR3 is CASSLGTVQETQYF. The CDR3 DNA sequence: TGTGCCAGCAGCCTCGGGACAGTTCAAGAGACCCAGTACTTC. The whole variable domain, filled in from reference TRBV9 and TRBJ2-5, reads DSGVTQTPKHLITATGQRVTLRCSPRSGDLSVYWYQQSLDQGLQFLIQYYNGEERAKGNILERFSAQQFPDLHSELNLSSLELGDSALYFCASSLGTVQETQYFGPGTRLLVL.

This clone was observed a handful of times. The V call is TRBV21-1, the J call TRBJ1-1; no DNA check was done on the table's D call, TRBD1. TRBV21-1 is listed as a pseudogene. This CDR3 contains 18 residues. CDR3 in amino acids: CASSKAYPTGTASTEAFF. In DNA, the CDR3 is TGTGCCAGCAGCAAAGCTTATCCAACCGGGACAGCTAGCACTGAAGCTTTCTTT.

The CDR3 spells CASSPDRDEKLFF. As DNA, the CDR3 is TGTGCCAGCAGCCCCGACAGGGATGAAAAACTGTTTTTT. The V call is TRBV6-5, the J call TRBJ1-4; 7 nucleotides match TRBD1. CDR1 is MNHEY, CDR2 SVGAGI, per germline. The CDR3 extends over 13 amino acids. V lost 6 bases and J lost 6; bases outside the gene matches: 4.

This clone has only a few counts. V and J are TRBV2 and TRBJ2-3, with 10 bases aligning to TRBD2. Germline-derived CDR1 and CDR2 are SNHLY and FYNNEI. With V trimmed by 6 bases and J by 2 bases, 26 bases remained unmatched. This CDR3 contains 22 residues. CDR3 sequence: CASRAGGGTSGTHLGDTDTQYF. CDR3 DNA: TGTGCCAGCAGGGCAGGAGGGGGAACTAGCGGGACCCACCTCGGGGACACAGATACGCAGTATTTT.

The sample holds a few counts of this clone. J is TRBJ2-7 and V is TRBV4-1, with 7 positions matching TRBD1. Germline V gene data show CDR1 as MGHRA and CDR2 as YSYEKL. The V gene end was trimmed by 0 bases and the J gene end by 2 bases; junction bases not matched to a gene: 10. This CDR3 is 17 amino acids long. DNA for the CDR3: TGCGCCAGCAGCCAAGATCCCGGGACAGTAACTACCTACGAGCAGTACTTC. Residues: CASSQDPGTVTTYEQYF.